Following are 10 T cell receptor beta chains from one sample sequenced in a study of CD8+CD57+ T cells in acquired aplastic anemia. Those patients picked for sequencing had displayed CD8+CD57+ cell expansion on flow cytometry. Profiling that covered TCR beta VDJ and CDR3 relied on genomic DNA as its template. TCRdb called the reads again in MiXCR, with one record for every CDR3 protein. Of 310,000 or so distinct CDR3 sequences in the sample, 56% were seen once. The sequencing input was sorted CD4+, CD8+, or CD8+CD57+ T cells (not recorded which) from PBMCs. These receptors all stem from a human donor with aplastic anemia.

This chain's CDR3 is CASSFEGGSYEQYF. DNA for the CDR3: TGTGCCAGCAGCTTCGAGGGTGGCTCCTACGAGCAGTACTTC. The chain has TRBV7-9 and TRBJ2-7, with a possible D match to TRBD2 (5 bases). There are 14 residues in the CDR3. CDR1 and CDR2 (germline): SEHNR, FQNEAQ (reference sequence). V was trimmed by 3 bases and J by 0 bases, leaving 9 bases between them.

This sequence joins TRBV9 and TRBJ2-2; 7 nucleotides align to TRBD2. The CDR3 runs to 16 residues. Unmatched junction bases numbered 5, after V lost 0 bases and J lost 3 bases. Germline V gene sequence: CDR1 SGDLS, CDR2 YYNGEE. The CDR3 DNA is TGTGCCAGCAGCGTAGCAGGACTAGGGTACACCGGGGAGCTGTTTTTT. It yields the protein CASSVAGLGYTGELFF.

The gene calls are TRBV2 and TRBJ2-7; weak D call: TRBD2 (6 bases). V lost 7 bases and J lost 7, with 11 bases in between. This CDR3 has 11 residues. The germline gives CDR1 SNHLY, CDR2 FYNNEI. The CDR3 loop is CASIGGREQYF. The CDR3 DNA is TGTGCCAGCATCGGGGGTCGAGAGCAGTACTTC.

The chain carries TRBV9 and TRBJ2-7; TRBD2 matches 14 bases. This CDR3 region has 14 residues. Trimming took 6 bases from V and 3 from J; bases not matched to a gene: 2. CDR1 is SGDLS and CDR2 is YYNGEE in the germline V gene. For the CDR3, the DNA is TGTGCCAGCACAGGGACTAGCGGGAGCTACGAGCAGTACTTC. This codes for CASTGTSGSYEQYF.

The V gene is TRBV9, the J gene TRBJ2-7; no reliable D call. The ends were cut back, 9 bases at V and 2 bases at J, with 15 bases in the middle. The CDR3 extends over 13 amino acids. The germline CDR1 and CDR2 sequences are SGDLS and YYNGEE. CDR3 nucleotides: TGTGCCAACCGTACACCCGCGACCTACGAGCAGTACTTC. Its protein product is CANRTPATYEQYF.

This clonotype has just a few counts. DNA for the CDR3: TGTGCCATCAGTGCAGGAGCTCAGGAGACCCAGTACTTC. Protein product: CAISAGAQETQYF. The genes are TRBV10-3 and TRBJ2-5, with D unresolved. This CDR3 is 13 amino acids long. V lost 4 bases and J 5 bases, leaving 11 bases between the germline ends. Looked up from germline, CDR1 is ENHRY and CDR2 is SYGVKD.

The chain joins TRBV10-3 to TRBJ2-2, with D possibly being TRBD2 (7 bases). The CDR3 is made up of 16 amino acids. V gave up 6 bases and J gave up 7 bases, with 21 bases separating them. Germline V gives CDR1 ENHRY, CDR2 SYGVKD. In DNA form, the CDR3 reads TGTGCCATCAGGGGGGGGGGCTTACTAGCCTACGGGGAGCTGTTTTTT. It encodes CAIRGGGLLAYGELFF.

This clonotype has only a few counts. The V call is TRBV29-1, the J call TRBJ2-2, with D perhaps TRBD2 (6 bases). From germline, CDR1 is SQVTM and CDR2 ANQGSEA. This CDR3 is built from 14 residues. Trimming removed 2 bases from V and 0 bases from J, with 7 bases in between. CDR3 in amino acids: CSVESSANTGELFF. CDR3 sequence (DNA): TGCAGCGTTGAATCTAGCGCGAACACCGGGGAGCTGTTTTTT.

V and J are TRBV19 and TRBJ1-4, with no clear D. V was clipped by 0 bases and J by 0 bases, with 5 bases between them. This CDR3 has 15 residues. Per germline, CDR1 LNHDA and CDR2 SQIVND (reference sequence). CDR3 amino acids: CASSIDTATNEKLFF. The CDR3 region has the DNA TGTGCCAGTAGTATAGATACCGCAACTAATGAAAAACTGTTTTTT.

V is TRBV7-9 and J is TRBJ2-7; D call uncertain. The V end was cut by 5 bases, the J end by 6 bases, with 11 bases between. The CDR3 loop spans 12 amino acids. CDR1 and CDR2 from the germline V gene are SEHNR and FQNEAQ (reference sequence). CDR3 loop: CASSQDTTEQYF. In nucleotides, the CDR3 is TGTGCCAGCAGCCAAGACACCACCGAGCAGTACTTC.